This is a list of T cell receptor beta chains from one sample in a study of post-analysis software for immune sequencing data. TCRdb re-analysed the PCR reads in MiXCR, keeping a single row per CDR3 protein. The table shows 550,000 to 700,000 distinct CDR3 sequences, with 44% occurring only once. Sequenced material: blood. The receptors come from a girl between 5 and 17 years old with multiple sclerosis. The CDR3 runs from the conserved cysteine through the conserved F or W. D genes are given only for firm matches. Expanded clones get a size class; other rows say once, few or many, or leave the size out.

abundance	v_gene	d_gene	j_gene	len	CDR3nt	CDR3aa
NA	TRBV4-2	TRBD2	TRBJ2-1	16	TGTGCCAGCAGCCAAGCGACTAGCGGGGGGGCAGTAGAGCAGTTCTTC	CASSQATSGGAVEQFF
NA	TRBV19	NA	TRBJ2-7	13	TGTGCCAGCCCCCGGACAGCCCGGAACGAGCAGTACTTC	CASPRTARNEQYF
NA	TRBV14	NA	TRBJ1-5	17	TGTGCCAGCAGCCAAGGCGGGACTCCAGCCTTCAATCAGCCCCAGCATTTT	CASSQGGTPAFNQPQHF
NA	TRBV6-5	NA	TRBJ1-2	12	TGTGCCAGCGGGCCAAGGGGTAGTGGCTACACCTTC	CASGPRGSGYTF
few	TRBV12-3/TRBV12-4	TRBD2	TRBJ2-7	15	TGTGCCAGCAGTTTAGCCGGGGACTATTACTACGAGCAGTACTTC	CASSLAGDYYYEQYF
NA	TRBV6-6	TRBD1	TRBJ2-7	14	TGTGCCAGCAGTTACTTGGACAGGGCCTACGAGCAGTACTTC	CASSYLDRAYEQYF
NA	TRBV25-1	TRBD2	TRBJ2-3	14	TGTGCCAGCAGTGAAACGCGGGGGGCGGATACGCAGTATTTT	CASSETRGADTQYF
NA	TRBV7-9	NA	TRBJ1-5	17	TGTGCCAGCAGCCCGCCTTGGGCAGAAGATAGCAATCAGCCCCAGCATTTT	CASSPPWAEDSNQPQHF
NA	TRBV7-9	TRBD1	TRBJ1-2	14	TGTGCCAGCAGCTTAGGACAGGGGAGCTGGGGCTACACCTTC	CASSLGQGSWGYTF
few	TRBV6-5	NA	TRBJ2-1	16	TGTGCCAGCAGTTACTCGAGTGGGACTGGCCACAATGAGCAGTTCTTC	CASSYSSGTGHNEQFF
NA	TRBV13	TRBD1	TRBJ2-7	18	TGTGCCAGCAGCCTAGGGAGACCCGGGACAGTCCTCTCCTACGAGCAGTACTTC	CASSLGRPGTVLSYEQYF
NA	TRBV15	NA	TRBJ2-7	13	TGTGCCACCAGCAGAGTGGAGGGCTACGAGCAGTACTTC	CATSRVEGYEQYF